One and the same sample provided the 27 T cell receptor beta chains below, sequenced in a study of blood T cell repertoires in COVID-19 (dated by TCRdb to the early 2020s). Library preparation employed the immunoSEQ multiplex PCR assay. Entries here come from immuneACCESS through TCRdb and include only in-frame sequences with V and J called. Some clones fail to appear in such tables; in the studies checked, an unresolved V gene covers under half of the shortfall, and the cause of the remainder is unknown. The sample table contains about 140,000 clones; only one count was recorded for approximately 89% of them. Of the sample, around 1.7% is held by the ten largest clones. Sequencing input: peripheral blood. These receptors were collected from a woman aged 50 to 60 with acute or convalescent COVID-19.

The rearrangement links TRBV6-5 to TRBJ1-6; D may be TRBD1 (6 bases). The CDR3 consists of 15 residues. Germline CDR1 is MNHEY and CDR2 is SVGAGI. Trimming shortened V by 6 bases and J by 0 bases, and 9 bases separated the two germline ends. The CDR3 DNA follows: TGTGCCAGCAGCCTGGACAGCTCCTATAATTCACCCCTCCACTTT. Residues: CASSLDSSYNSPLHF.

The CDR3, as DNA: TGTGCCCACAGCTGGGGGACATACTACAATGAGCAGTTCTTC. Translation: CAHSWGTYYNEQFF. This chain joins TRBV6-6 and TRBJ2-1, with D maybe TRBD1 (6 bases). Germline CDR1 reads MNHNY; CDR2 reads SVGAGI (reference sequence). This CDR3 comprises 14 residues. Between the trimmed V and J ends, which lost 11 bases and 3 bases, there was a span of 17 bases.

V is TRBV5-1 and J is TRBJ2-5, with a tentative D call TRBD1 (6 bases). V was pared by 1 base and J by 5 bases, with 9 bases between. Germline V lookup: CDR1 SGHRS, CDR2 YFSETQ. This CDR3 spans 13 amino acids. Here the CDR3 reads CASSLRQDETQYF. CDR3 in DNA: TGCGCCAGCAGCTTGAGACAGGACGAGACCCAGTACTTC.

The gene calls are TRBV7-3 and TRBJ2-1; D might be TRBD2 (6 bases). V shed 5 bases and J shed 2 bases, with 19 bases lying between them. Germline V gives CDR1 SGHTA, CDR2 FQGTGA. This CDR3 comprises 17 residues. CDR3 DNA sequence: TGTGCCAGCAGCCGTCGAACGACGGGAGAAACCTACAATGAGCAGTTCTTC. Its translation: CASSRRTTGETYNEQFF.

The V and J genes are TRBV6-6 and TRBJ1-4; 10 positions agree with TRBD1. Germline CDR1 MNHNY, CDR2 SVGAGI (reference sequence). This CDR3 region has 16 residues. Unmatched junction bases numbered 9, after V lost 5 bases and J lost 6 bases. CDR3 residues: CASSPGQGINYEKLFF. The CDR3 DNA follows: TGTGCCAGCAGTCCGGGACAGGGGATAAATTATGAAAAACTGTTTTTT.

CDR3 amino acids: CSVDKTGGPGNTIYF. The CDR3, as DNA: TGCAGCGTAGACAAGACAGGGGGCCCTGGAAACACCATATATTTT. The genes are TRBV29-1 and TRBJ1-3, with 10 bases aligning to TRBD1. The CDR3 consists of 15 residues. V trimming: 6 bases; J trimming: 2 bases; junction bases outside the gene matches: 7. CDR1 and CDR2 (germline): SQVTM, ANQGSEA.

The chain carries TRBV4-2 and TRBJ1-2; the D gene is possibly TRBD1 (6 bases). CDR3 size: 16 residues. Per the germline V gene, CDR1 is LGHNA and CDR2 is YNFKEQ. The germline V and J ends were trimmed by 0 bases and 6 bases, with 17 bases remaining between them. The DNA of the CDR3 is TGTGCCAGCAGCCAAGATATGGGGGCGCTGTTTCATGGCTACACCTTC. As protein: CASSQDMGALFHGYTF.

The rearrangement uses TRBV9 and TRBJ1-6, with 8 positions matching TRBD1. This CDR3 is built from 16 residues. Germline CDR1 reads SGDLS; CDR2 reads YYNGEE. J lost 10 bases, V lost 3 bases, and 12 bases had no gene match. CDR3 in DNA: TGTGCCAGCAGCGGAGGGACAGGAGGGGGCGGGTCACCCCTCCACTTT. Encoded protein: CASSGGTGGGGSPLHF.

The rearrangement links TRBV24-1 to TRBJ1-4; D is unresolved. V was cut by 3 bases and J by 8 bases, with 12 bases left in between. The CDR3 runs to 14 residues. Looked up from germline, CDR1 is KGHDR and CDR2 is SFDVKD. The CDR3 bases are TGTGCCACCAGTGATCCGCTAGACGGGGAAAAACTGTTTTTT. Translation: CATSDPLDGEKLFF.

The J gene is TRBJ2-7, the V gene TRBV6-6; 10 bases map to TRBD2. V lost 2 bases to trimming and J lost 7 bases; unmatched junction nucleotides: 11. Germline V CDR1 and CDR2: MNHNY, SVGAGI (reference sequence). CDR3 length: 16 amino acids. The chain's CDR3 is CASSYPERGGRTEQYF. CDR3 DNA sequence: TGTGCCAGCAGTTACCCAGAGCGGGGGGGTCGTACGGAGCAGTACTTC.

The chain uses TRBV10-3 and TRBJ2-3; the match to TRBD1 covers 8 bases. Germline assignment: CDR1 ENHRY and CDR2 SYGVKD. V lost 4 bases, J lost 3 bases, and 12 bases stayed unmatched. The CDR3 loop spans 17 amino acids. The CDR3 here is CAISGALQGVVTDTQYF. CDR3 in DNA: TGTGCCATCAGTGGGGCTTTACAGGGGGTGGTGACAGATACGCAGTATTTT.

This rearrangement joins TRBV6-5 to TRBJ2-2, with D tentatively TRBD1 (6 bases). Trimming cost V 4 bases and J 0 bases, with 6 bases left between them. Germline CDR1 MNHEY, CDR2 SVGAGI. This CDR3 is 14 amino acids long. Written as DNA, the CDR3 is TGTGCCAGCAGTTGGACAGCGAACACCGGGGAGCTGTTTTTT. It encodes CASSWTANTGELFF.

The chain recombines TRBV11-2 with TRBJ2-7; 11 nucleotides match TRBD2. CDR1 is SGHAT and CDR2 is FQNNGV in the germline V gene. The ends lost 1 base at V and 1 base at J; junction bases unmatched: 9. The CDR3 extends over 18 amino acids. The CDR3 DNA follows: TGTGCCAGCAGCTTAGTTTCGGGACTAGCGGTGTATTCCTACGAGCAGTACTTC. Amino acid sequence: CASSLVSGLAVYSYEQYF.

The gene calls are TRBV15 and TRBJ2-7; the D gene is possibly TRBD1 (5 bases). The germline V and J ends were trimmed by 3 bases and 3 bases, with 12 bases remaining between them. In germline, CDR1 is LNHNV, CDR2 YYDKDF (reference sequence). The CDR3 runs 14 residues. The CDR3 region is CATSRADSDYEQYF. For the CDR3, the DNA is TGTGCCACCAGCAGGGCTGACAGCGACTACGAGCAGTACTTC.

CDR3 in amino acids: CASSVGSPNTGELFF. CDR3 nucleotide sequence: TGTGCCAGCAGCGTAGGTTCTCCGAACACCGGGGAGCTGTTTTTT. V and J are TRBV9 and TRBJ2-2; D is undetermined. Germline loops: CDR1 SGDLS, CDR2 YYNGEE. Trimming cost V 0 bases and J 0 bases, with 6 bases left between them. This CDR3 contains 15 residues.

This rearrangement joins TRBV25-1 to TRBJ1-3, with a weak D call TRBD1 (5 bases). The ends were cut back, 5 bases at V and 2 bases at J, with 16 bases in the middle. The CDR3 has 16 residues. The germline V gene encodes CDR1 MGHDK and CDR2 SYGVNS. The CDR3 spells CASSRKGTGAGNTIYF. The CDR3 DNA follows: TGTGCCAGCAGTCGGAAGGGTACGGGGGCTGGAAACACCATATATTTT. Based on the CDR3 plus reference TRBV25-1 and TRBJ1-3, the full variable domain is EADIYQTPRYLVIGTGKKITLECSQTMGHDKMYWYQQDPGMELHLIHYSYGVNSTEKGDLSSESTVSRIRTEHFPLTLESARPSHTSQYLCASSRKGTGAGNTIYFGEGSWLTVV.

The gene calls are TRBV6-5 and TRBJ2-6; TRBD2 is a possible D gene (5 bases). The V end lost 7 bases, the J end lost 2 bases, and 9 bases lay between the germline ends. This CDR3 comprises 14 residues. The germline CDR1 and CDR2 sequences are MNHEY and SVGAGI. The CDR3 protein is CASTRGAGANVLTF. The CDR3 nucleotides read TGTGCCAGCACCCGGGGTGCTGGGGCCAACGTCCTGACTTTC.

The chain links TRBV4-1 to TRBJ1-1, with a possible D match to TRBD1 (6 bases). Germline V gene data show CDR1 as MGHRA and CDR2 as YSYEKL. CDR3 length: 14 residues. V lost 4 bases and J lost 6, with 15 bases in between. The CDR3, as DNA: TGCGCCAGCAGCCTACAGGGATCGGTCTCTGAAGCTTTCTTT. Translated: CASSLQGSVSEAFF.

The gene calls are TRBV12-3 or TRBV12-4 and TRBJ1-3; tentatively, D is TRBD1 (6 bases). Trimming removed 3 bases at V and 8 bases at J, with 11 bases between. The length of the CDR3 is 13 residues. CDR3 in DNA: TGTGCCAGCAGTTTGCGAGGGGGAGACACCATATATTTT. It yields the protein CASSLRGGDTIYF.

The chain employs TRBV6-5 and TRBJ2-7, with TRBD1 identical over 12 bases. V lost 0 bases, J lost 9 bases, and 9 bases stayed unmatched. The germline V gene has CDR1 MNHEY and CDR2 SVGAGI. The CDR3 is 16 residues long. CDR3 bases: TGTGCCAGCAGTTACTCCCTGGGACAGGGGGCATCGGGGCAGTACTTC. This gives the protein CASSYSLGQGASGQYF.

This clone was seen just once. The V and J genes are TRBV7-2 and TRBJ2-7, with D maybe TRBD2 (5 bases). Trimming removed 6 bases from V and 7 bases from J, with 19 bases in between. Germline V lookup: CDR1 SGHTA, CDR2 FQGNSA. The CDR3 covers 14 residues. The CDR3, as DNA: TGTGCCAGCAGATATCCTGGGCGGGTTGAAGAGCAGTACTTC. This encodes CASRYPGRVEEQYF.

The rearrangement joins TRBV5-1 to TRBJ2-3, with D possibly TRBD2 on 5 matching bases. This CDR3 is built from 13 residues. Germline V lookup: CDR1 SGHRS, CDR2 YFSETQ. V was cut by 1 base and J by 5 bases, with 8 bases left in between. CDR3 region: CASSLPGGDTQYF. The DNA for the CDR3 is TGCGCCAGCAGCTTGCCAGGAGGAGATACGCAGTATTTT. Variable domain in full (rest from reference TRBV5-1 and TRBJ2-3): KAGVTQTPRYLIKTRGQQVTLSCSPISGHRSVSWYQQTPGQGLQFLFEYFSETQRNKGNFPGRFSGRQFSNSRSEMNVSTLELGDSALYLCASSLPGGDTQYFGPGTRLTVL.

Details on this clone: Within the sample, other DNA sequences also encode this same CDR3. The CDR3 here is CASSLVGRNTEAFF. DNA for the CDR3: TGCGCCAGCAGCTTAGTGGGGCGTAACACTGAAGCTTTCTTT. The chain employs TRBV5-1 and TRBJ1-1; D is possibly TRBD1 (5 bases). The V end lost 2 bases, the J end lost 2 bases, and 10 bases lay between the germline ends. CDR3 size: 14 residues. Per the germline V gene, CDR1 is SGHRS and CDR2 is YFSETQ.

CDR3 residues: CASSATSSRTDTQYF. The CDR3 nucleotides read TGTGCCAGCAGCGCAACTAGCAGTCGCACAGATACGCAGTATTTT. This chain uses TRBV3-1 (or the pseudogene TRBV3-2) with TRBJ2-3; tentative D call: TRBD2 (6 bases). V gave up 5 bases and J gave up 1 base, with 13 bases separating them. The CDR3 is 15 residues long. Germline assignment: CDR1 LGHDT and CDR2 YNNKEL (reference sequence).

The chain couples TRBV5-1 to TRBJ1-2, with TRBD1 as a possible D gene (5 bases). CDR1 and CDR2 from the germline V gene are SGHRS and YFSETQ. This CDR3 has 13 amino acids. Deletions cut 0 bases from V and 7 bases from J, with 10 bases between. CDR3 DNA sequence: TGCGCCAGCAGCTTGGTGGGGCGGAGTGGCTACACCTTC. Residues: CASSLVGRSGYTF.

This chain connects TRBV19 to TRBJ2-1; TRBD1 aligns across 9 bases. V shed 2 bases, J shed 15 bases, and the junction held 8 bases outside the gene matches. The germline V gene encodes CDR1 LNHDA and CDR2 SQIVND (reference sequence). The CDR3 covers 13 residues. CDR3 bases: TGTGCCAGTAGTATATTAGGCGGACAGGGGTGGTTCTTC. Encoded protein: CASSILGGQGWFF.

With regard to this clone: No DNA is shown, since the ends of the CDR3 on it are uncertain; the CDR3 is the one TCRdb lists. V is TRBV5-1 and J is TRBJ2-5; the DNA was not used to check the table's D call, TRBD2. The CDR3 is 14 amino acids in total, end residues counted. Germline-derived CDR1 and CDR2 are SGHRS and YFSETQ. CDR3 region: CASSSSRLQETQYF.